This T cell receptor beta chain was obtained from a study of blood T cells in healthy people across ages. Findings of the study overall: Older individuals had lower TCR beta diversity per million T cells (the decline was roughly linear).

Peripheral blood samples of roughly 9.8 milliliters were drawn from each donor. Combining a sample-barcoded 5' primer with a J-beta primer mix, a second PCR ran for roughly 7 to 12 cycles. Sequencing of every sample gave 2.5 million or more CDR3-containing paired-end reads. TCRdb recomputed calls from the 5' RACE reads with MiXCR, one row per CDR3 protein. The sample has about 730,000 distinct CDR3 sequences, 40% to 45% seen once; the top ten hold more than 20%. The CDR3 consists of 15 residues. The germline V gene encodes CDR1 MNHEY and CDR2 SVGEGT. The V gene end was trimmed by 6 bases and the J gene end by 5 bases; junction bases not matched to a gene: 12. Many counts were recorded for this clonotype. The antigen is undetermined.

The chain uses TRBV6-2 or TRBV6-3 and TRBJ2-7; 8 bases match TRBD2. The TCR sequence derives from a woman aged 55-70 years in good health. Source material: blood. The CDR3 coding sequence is TGTGCCAGCAGCCCTCGGGTGAGCGGGAGCCACGAGCAGTACTTC. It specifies CASSPRVSGSHEQYF.